The sequence of this TCR beta chain was determined in a study of cytomegalovirus exposure and HLA in healthy donors. This clone was detected once. Assay: immunoSEQ multiplex PCR; the TCRdb copy retains only in-frame clones and omits some. The sample shows some 79,000 clones, just under 95% of them seen only once. V gave up 6 bases and J gave up 0 bases, with 8 bases separating them. This CDR3 region has 13 residues. Per the germline V gene, CDR1 is LGHNT and CDR2 is FRNRAP. Sequencing was carried out using PBMCs. The chain is built from TRBV12-5 and TRBJ1-2; weak D call: TRBD1 (5 bases). This receptor was obtained from a woman younger than 30 in good health and CMV-seropositive. CDR3 protein: CASGPGANYGYTF. CDR3 coding DNA: TGTGCTAGTGGCCCGGGGGCTAACTATGGCTACACCTTC. Based on the CDR3 plus reference TRBV12-5 and TRBJ1-2, the full variable domain is DARVTQTPRHKVTEMGQEVTMRCQPILGHNTVFWYRQTMMQGLELLAYFRNRAPLDDSGMPKDRFSAEMPDATLATLKIQPSEPRDSAVYFCASGPGANYGYTFGSGTRLTVV.